This TCR beta chain was observed in a study of T cell changes during pregnancy in multiple sclerosis. The method was immunoSEQ multiplex PCR; TCRdb's version includes in-frame clones alone and lacks a portion of them. This table holds around 34,000 clones, 85% to 90% found once. The material was CD8+ T cells from peripheral blood mononuclear cells, obtained after pregnancy. The sequence derives from a female donor with multiple sclerosis, enrolled in a pregnancy study.

The CDR3 DNA sequence: TGTGCCAGTAGTATCGGCGGAAATCAGCCCCAGCATTTT. Encoded protein: CASSIGGNQPQHF. The chain couples TRBV19 to TRBJ1-5; D is unresolved. From germline, CDR1 is LNHDA and CDR2 SQIVND (reference sequence). Trimming removed 3 bases from V and 4 bases from J, with 7 bases in between. The CDR3 extends over 13 amino acids.